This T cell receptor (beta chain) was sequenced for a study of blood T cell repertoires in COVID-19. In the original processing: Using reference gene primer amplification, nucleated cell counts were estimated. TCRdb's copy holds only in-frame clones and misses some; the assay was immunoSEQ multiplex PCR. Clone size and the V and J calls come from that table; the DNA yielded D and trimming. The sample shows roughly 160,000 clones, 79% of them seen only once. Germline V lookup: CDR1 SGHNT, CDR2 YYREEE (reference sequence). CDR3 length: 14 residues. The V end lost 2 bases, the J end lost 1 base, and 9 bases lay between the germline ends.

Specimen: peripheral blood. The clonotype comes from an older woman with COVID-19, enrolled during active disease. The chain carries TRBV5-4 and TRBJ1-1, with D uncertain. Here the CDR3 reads CASSLGRGNTEAFF. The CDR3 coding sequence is TGTGCCAGCAGCTTAGGGCGGGGGAACACTGAAGCTTTCTTT.